This TCR beta chain was profiled in a study of blood T cell repertoires in COVID-19. The method was immunoSEQ multiplex PCR; TCRdb's version includes in-frame clones alone and lacks a portion of them. This sample has 120,000 to 150,000 clones, with around four fifths found just once. The CDR3 runs to 18 residues. V was shortened by 0 bases and J by 2 bases, with 20 bases between the two germline ends. Germline CDR1 is SGHRS and CDR2 is YFSETQ. Input material: peripheral blood. The sequence came from a woman aged 35 to 49 with active or convalescent COVID-19. The rearrangement links TRBV5-1 to TRBJ1-2; no firm D call. CDR3 loop: CASSLDHKPPGENYGYTF. CDR3 DNA: TGCGCCAGCAGCTTGGACCACAAACCCCCGGGTGAGAACTATGGCTACACCTTC.